This T cell receptor (beta chain) was obtained from a study of T-cell memory formation after mild COVID-19. The study's findings and limits: In pre-infection memory, a portion of responding clones appeared, which suggested that cross-reactive memory joined.

MiXCR, run by TCRdb on the 5' RACE reads, gives a single entry per CDR3 protein. The repertoire includes about 49,000 distinct CDR3 sequences, approximately 6.6% of them detected once, and roughly 1.4% sits in the top ten. Notes on this clonotype: As yet, its antigen is unknown.

The receptor's source is a man aged 18 to 30 who had mild COVID-19 (a few samples of this study predate the infection). Cell type and time point are not known. The sample comprised PBMCs or a T cell subset sorted from them (not recorded which).

In DNA form, the CDR3 reads TGTGCCAGCAGTTACTCCCGGGCGACGTACGAAGCTTTCTTT. Translating gives CASSYSRATYEAFF. This rearrangement joins TRBV6-5 to TRBJ1-1; D is uncertain. Deletions cut 0 bases from V and 8 bases from J, with 13 bases between. CDR1 MNHEY and CDR2 SVGAGI come from the germline V gene. CDR3 length equals 14 residues.